This T cell receptor (beta chain) comes out of a study of blood T cell repertoires in COVID-19. The study recruited people aged 18 to 89 years across roughly 23 US areas. Each participant's cohort was designated according to participant-reported clinical history. J gave up 4 bases and V 0 bases, and 5 bases lay outside the gene matches. The CDR3 spans 15 residues. Per germline, CDR1 MNHEY and CDR2 SVGAGI. Per the authors' pipeline: Amplification with reference gene primers provided the estimates of nucleated cell counts. Sequenced by immunoSEQ multiplex PCR; TCRdb stores in-frame clones only, minus some. V and J calls and clone size are given by that table; D and trimming were obtained from the DNA. Of 200,000 to 250,000 clones in the sample, 80% to 90% are singletons; the top ten hold 4.1%.

The clonotype comes from a woman aged 25 to 39 who had recovered from COVID-19. Source material: PBMCs or T cells enriched from blood (not recorded which). The chain recombines TRBV6-5 with TRBJ2-5; TRBD1 aligns across 7 bases. In nucleotides, the CDR3 is TGTGCCAGCAGTTACTCAAGGACAGGAGGAGAGACCCAGTACTTC. Translated: CASSYSRTGGETQYF.